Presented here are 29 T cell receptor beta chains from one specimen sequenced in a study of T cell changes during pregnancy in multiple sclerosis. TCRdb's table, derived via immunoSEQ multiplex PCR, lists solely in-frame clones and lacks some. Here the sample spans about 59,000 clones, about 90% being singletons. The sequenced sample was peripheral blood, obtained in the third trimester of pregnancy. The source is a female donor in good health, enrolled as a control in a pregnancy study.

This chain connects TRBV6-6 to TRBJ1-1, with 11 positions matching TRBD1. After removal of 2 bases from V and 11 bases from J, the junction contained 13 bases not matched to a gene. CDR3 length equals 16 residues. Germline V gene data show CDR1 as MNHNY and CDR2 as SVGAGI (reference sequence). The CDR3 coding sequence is TGTGCCAGCAGTTACCCGGACGGACAGGGGGCTGGTCTGGCTTTCTTT. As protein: CASSYPDGQGAGLAFF.

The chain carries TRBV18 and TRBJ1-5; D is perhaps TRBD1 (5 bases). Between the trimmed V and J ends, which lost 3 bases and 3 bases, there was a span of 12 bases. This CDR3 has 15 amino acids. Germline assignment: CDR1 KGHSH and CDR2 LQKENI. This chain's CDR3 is CASSPSGATNQPQHF. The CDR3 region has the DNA TGTGCCAGCTCACCCAGCGGGGCCACCAATCAGCCCCAGCATTTT.

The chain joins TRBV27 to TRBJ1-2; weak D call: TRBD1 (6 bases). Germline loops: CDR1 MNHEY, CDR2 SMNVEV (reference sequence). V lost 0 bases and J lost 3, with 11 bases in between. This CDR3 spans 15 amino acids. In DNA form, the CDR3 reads TGTGCCAGCAGTTTATCGTTCGCAGGGGACTATGGCTACACCTTC. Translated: CASSLSFAGDYGYTF.

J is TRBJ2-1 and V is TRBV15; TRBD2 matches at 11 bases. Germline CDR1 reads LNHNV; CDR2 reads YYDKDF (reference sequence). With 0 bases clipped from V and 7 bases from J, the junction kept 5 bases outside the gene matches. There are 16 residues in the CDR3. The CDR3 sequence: CATSRELLAGENEQFF. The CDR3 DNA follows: TGTGCCACCAGCAGAGAACTACTAGCGGGAGAGAATGAGCAGTTCTTC. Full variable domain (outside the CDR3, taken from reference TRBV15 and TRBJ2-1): DAMVIQNPRYQVTQFGKPVTLSCSQTLNHNVMYWYQQKSSQAPKLLFHYYDKDFNNEADTPDNFQSRRPNTSFCFLDIRSPGLGDTAMYLCATSRELLAGENEQFFGPGTRLTVL.

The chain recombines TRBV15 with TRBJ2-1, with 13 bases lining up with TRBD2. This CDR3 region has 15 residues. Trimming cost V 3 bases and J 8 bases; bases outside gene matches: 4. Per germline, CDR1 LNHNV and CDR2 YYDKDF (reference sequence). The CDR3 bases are TGTGCCACCAGCAGGTCCACTAGCGGGAGGGATGAGCAGTTCTTC. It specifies CATSRSTSGRDEQFF. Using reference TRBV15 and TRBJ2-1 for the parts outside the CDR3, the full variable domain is DAMVIQNPRYQVTQFGKPVTLSCSQTLNHNVMYWYQQKSSQAPKLLFHYYDKDFNNEADTPDNFQSRRPNTSFCFLDIRSPGLGDTAMYLCATSRSTSGRDEQFFGPGTRLTVL.

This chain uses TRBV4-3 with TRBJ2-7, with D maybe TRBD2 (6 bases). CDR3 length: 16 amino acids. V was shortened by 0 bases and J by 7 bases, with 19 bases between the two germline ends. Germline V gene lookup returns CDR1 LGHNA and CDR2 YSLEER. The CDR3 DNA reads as TGCGCCAGCAGCCAAGATCGGGGGTCCCAAAGCAAGGAGCAGTACTTC. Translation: CASSQDRGSQSKEQYF.

The CDR3 region is CASSDRTGGTGANVLTF. As DNA, the CDR3 is TGTGCCAGCAGCGACCGGACAGGGGGCACTGGGGCCAACGTCCTGACTTTC. The V gene is TRBV25-1, the J gene TRBJ2-6; TRBD1 agrees at 11 bases. Germline assignment: CDR1 MGHDK and CDR2 SYGVNS. The CDR3 extends over 17 amino acids. V dropped 6 bases and J dropped 2; count of bases not matched to a gene: 6.

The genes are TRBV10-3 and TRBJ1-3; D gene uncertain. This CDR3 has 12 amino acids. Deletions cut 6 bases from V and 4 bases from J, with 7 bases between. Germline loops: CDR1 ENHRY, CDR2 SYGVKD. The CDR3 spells CAISPQGNTIYF. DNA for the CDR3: TGTGCCATCAGCCCACAGGGAAACACCATATATTTT.

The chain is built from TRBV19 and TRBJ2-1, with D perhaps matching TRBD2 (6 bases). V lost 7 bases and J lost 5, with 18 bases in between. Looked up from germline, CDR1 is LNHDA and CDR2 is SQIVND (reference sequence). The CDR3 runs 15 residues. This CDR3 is CASTMGDSKNNEQFF. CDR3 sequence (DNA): TGTGCCAGTACAATGGGGGACTCTAAAAACAATGAGCAGTTCTTC. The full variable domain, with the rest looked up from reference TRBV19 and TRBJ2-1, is DGGITQSPKYLFRKEGQNVTLSCEQNLNHDAMYWYRQDPGQGLRLIYYSQIVNDFQKGDIAEGYSVSREKKESFPLTVTSAQKNPTAFYLCASTMGDSKNNEQFFGPGTRLTVL.

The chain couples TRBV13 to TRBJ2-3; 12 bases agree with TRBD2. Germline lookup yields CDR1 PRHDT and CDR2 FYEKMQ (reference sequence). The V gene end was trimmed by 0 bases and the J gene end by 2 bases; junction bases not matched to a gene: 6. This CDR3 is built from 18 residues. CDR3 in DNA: TGTGCCAGCAGCTTAGGTTGGCTAGCGGGAGGGGACACAGATACGCAGTATTTT. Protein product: CASSLGWLAGGDTDTQYF.

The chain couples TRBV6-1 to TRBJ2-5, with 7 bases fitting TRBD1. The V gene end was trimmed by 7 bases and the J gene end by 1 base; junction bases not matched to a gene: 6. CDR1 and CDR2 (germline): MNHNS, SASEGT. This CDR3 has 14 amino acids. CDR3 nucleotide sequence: TGTGCCAGCACCCAAGGGACAGCCCAAGAGACCCAGTACTTC. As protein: CASTQGTAQETQYF.

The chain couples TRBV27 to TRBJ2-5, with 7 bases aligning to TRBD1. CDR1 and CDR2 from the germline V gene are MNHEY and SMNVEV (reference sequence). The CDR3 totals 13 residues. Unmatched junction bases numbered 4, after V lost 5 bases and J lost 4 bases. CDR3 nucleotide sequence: TGTGCCAGCAGTGTACAGGGGAGAGAGACCCAGTACTTC. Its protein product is CASSVQGRETQYF.

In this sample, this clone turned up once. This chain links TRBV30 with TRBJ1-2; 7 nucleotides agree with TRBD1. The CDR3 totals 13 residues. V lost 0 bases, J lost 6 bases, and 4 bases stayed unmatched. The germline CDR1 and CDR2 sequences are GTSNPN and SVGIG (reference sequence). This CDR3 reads CAWSVNRGDGYTF. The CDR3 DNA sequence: TGTGCCTGGAGTGTCAACAGGGGAGATGGCTACACCTTC.

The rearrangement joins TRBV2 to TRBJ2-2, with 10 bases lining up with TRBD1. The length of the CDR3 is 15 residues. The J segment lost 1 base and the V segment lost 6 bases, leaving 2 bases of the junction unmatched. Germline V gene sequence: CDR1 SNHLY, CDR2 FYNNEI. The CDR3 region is CASRRDRGNTGELFF. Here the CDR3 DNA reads TGTGCCAGCAGGAGGGACAGGGGGAACACCGGGGAGCTGTTTTTT. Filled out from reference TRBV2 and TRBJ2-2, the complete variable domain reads EPEVTQTPSHQVTQMGQEVILRCVPISNHLYFYWYRQILGQKVEFLVSFYNNEISEKSEIFDDQFSVERPDGSNFTLKIRSTKLEDSAMYFCASRRDRGNTGELFFGEGSRLTVL.

The CDR3: CASSWGTSGSSYNEQFF. In DNA form, the CDR3 reads TGTGCCAGCAGCTGGGGGACTAGCGGAAGCTCCTACAATGAGCAGTTCTTC. The chain joins TRBV7-2 to TRBJ2-1; TRBD2 agrees at 11 bases. Germline CDR1 reads SGHTA; CDR2 reads FQGNSA. Trimming took 4 bases from V and 0 from J; bases not matched to a gene: 5. This CDR3 contains 17 residues.

The CDR3 reads CASSFNRNTEAFF. Here the CDR3 DNA reads TGTGCCAGCAGTTTCAACAGGAACACTGAAGCTTTCTTT. The chain is built from TRBV27 and TRBJ1-1; no clear D. Between the trimmed V and J ends, which lost 3 bases and 1 base, there was a span of 6 bases. Germline loops: CDR1 MNHEY, CDR2 SMNVEV (reference sequence). The CDR3 length is 13 residues.

The CDR3, as DNA: TGTGCCAGCAGTAGGCGGGAGCAGTTCTTC. Amino acids: CASSRREQFF. The gene calls are TRBV2 and TRBJ2-1; no clear D. The CDR3 spans 10 residues. Germline CDR1 reads SNHLY; CDR2 reads FYNNEI. The ends were cut back, 5 bases at V and 10 bases at J, with 6 bases in the middle.

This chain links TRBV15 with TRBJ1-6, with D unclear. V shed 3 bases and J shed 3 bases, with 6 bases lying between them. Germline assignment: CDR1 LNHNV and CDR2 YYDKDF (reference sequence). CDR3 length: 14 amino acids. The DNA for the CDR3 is TGTGCCACCAGCAGGTCGGGCTATAATTCACCCCTCCACTTT. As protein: CATSRSGYNSPLHF.

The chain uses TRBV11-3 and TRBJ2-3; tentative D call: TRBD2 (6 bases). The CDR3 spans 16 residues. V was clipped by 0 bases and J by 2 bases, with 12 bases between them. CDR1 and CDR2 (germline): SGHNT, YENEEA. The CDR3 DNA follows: TGTGCCAGCAGCTTAGAGTCCGGGGGTCACACAGATACGCAGTATTTT. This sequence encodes CASSLESGGHTDTQYF.

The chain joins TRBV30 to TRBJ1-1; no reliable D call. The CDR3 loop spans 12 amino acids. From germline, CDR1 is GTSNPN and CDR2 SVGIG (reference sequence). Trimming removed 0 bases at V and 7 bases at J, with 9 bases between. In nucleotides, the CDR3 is TGTGCCTGGAGTGTACAAAGTCATGAAGCTTTCTTT. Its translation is CAWSVQSHEAFF.

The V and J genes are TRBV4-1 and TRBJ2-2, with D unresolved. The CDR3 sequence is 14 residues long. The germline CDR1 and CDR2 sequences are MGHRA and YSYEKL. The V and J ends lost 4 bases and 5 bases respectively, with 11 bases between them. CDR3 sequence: CASSPLYVTGELFF. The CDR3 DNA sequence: TGCGCCAGCAGCCCCCTCTATGTGACCGGGGAGCTGTTTTTT.

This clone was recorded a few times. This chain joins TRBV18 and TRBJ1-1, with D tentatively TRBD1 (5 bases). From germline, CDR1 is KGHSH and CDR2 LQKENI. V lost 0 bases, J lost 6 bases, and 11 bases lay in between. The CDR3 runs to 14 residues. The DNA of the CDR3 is TGTGCCAGCTCACCACCGGGAGGGGAGGCTGAAGCTTTCTTT. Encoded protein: CASSPPGGEAEAFF.

This CDR3 reads CASSQEAGGRNEQFF. The CDR3 nucleotides are TGCGCCAGCAGCCAAGAAGCGGGGGGGCGGAATGAGCAGTTCTTC. The chain joins TRBV4-1 to TRBJ2-1, with 10 nucleotides matching TRBD2. CDR1 is MGHRA, CDR2 YSYEKL, per germline. The CDR3 runs 15 residues. The J segment lost 7 bases and the V segment lost 0 bases, leaving 3 bases of the junction unmatched.

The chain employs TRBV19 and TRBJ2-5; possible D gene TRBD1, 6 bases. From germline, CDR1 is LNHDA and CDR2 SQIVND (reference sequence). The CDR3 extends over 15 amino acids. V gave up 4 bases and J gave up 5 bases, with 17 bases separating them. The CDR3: CASSTALGARETQYF. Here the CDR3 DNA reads TGTGCCAGTAGTACGGCTCTGGGGGCGAGGGAGACCCAGTACTTC.

The CDR3 spells CASSTGPNLYGYTF. CDR3 in DNA: TGTGCCAGCTCAACGGGTCCCAATCTCTATGGCTACACCTTC. The J gene is TRBJ1-2, the V gene TRBV18; D is unclear. Trimming cost V 5 bases and J 4 bases, with 14 bases left between them. Per the germline V gene, CDR1 is KGHSH and CDR2 is LQKENI. The CDR3 sequence is 14 residues long.

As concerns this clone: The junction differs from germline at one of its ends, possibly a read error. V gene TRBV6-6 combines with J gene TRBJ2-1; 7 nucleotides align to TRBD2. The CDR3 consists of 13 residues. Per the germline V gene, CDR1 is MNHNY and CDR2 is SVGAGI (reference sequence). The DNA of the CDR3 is TGTGCCACCCAGCGGGGATCCTCCAATGAGCAGTTCTTC. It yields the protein CATQRGSSNEQFF.

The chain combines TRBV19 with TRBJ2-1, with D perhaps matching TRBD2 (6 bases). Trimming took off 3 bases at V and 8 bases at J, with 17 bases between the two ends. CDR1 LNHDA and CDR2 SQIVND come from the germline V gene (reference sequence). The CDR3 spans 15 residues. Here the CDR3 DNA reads TGTGCCAGTAGTATCGGGGCGGGAACCTCCCATGAGCAGTTCTTC. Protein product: CASSIGAGTSHEQFF.

CDR3 DNA sequence: TGTGCCAGCAGCGGGCGGACAGGGCTCAGCACAGATACGCAGTATTTT. Its protein is CASSGRTGLSTDTQYF. V and J are TRBV11-3 and TRBJ2-3, with 8 bases fitting TRBD1. CDR3 size: 16 residues. The germline V gene encodes CDR1 SGHNT and CDR2 YENEEA. Losses at the gene ends were 5 bases for V and 0 bases for J; bases not matched to a gene: 7.

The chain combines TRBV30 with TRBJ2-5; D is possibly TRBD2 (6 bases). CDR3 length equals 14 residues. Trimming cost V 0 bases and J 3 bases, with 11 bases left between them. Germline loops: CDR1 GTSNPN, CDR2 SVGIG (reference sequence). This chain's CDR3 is CAWSVRRGKETQYF. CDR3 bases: TGTGCCTGGAGTGTACGGCGGGGAAAAGAGACCCAGTACTTC.